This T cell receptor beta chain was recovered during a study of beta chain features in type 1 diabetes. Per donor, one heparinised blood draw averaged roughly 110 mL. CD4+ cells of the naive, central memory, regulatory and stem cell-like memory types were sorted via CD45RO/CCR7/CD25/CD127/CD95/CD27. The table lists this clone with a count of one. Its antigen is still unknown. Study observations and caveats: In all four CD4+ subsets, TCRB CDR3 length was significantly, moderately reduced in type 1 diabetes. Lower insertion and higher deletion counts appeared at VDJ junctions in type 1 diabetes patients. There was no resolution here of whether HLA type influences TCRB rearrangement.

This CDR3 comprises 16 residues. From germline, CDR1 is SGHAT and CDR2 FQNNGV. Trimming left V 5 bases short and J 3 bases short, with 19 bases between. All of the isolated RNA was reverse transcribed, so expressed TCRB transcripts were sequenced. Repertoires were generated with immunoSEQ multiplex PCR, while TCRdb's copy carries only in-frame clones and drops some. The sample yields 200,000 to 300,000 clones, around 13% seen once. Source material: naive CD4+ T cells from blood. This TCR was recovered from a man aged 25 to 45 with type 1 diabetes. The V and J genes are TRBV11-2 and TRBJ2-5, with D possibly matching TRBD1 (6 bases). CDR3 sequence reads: CASSPVAGVGEETQYF. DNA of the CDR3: TGTGCCAGCAGCCCCGTGGCAGGGGTAGGGGAAGAGACCCAGTACTTC.